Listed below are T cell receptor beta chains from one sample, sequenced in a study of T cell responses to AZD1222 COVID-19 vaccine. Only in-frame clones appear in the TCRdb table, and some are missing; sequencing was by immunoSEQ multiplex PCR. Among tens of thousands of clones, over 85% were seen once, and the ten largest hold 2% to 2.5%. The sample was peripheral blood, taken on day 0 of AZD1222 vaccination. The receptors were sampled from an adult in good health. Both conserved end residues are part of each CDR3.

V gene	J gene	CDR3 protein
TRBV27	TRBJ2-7	CASSLTRRDEQYF
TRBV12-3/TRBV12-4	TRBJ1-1	CASSLTRNTEAFF
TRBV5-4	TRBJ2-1	CASSRTGDEHNEQFF
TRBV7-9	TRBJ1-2	CASSLGTGTGIGYTF
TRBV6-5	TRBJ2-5	CASSYSWLAGGETQYF
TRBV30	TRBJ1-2	CGCNAGTNYGYTF
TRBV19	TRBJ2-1	CASSQYRSSYNEQFF
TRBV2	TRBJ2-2	CASSVAGTANTGELFF
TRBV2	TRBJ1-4	CASIPTDRDNLFF
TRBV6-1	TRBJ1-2	CASSSGQADF
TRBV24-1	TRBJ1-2	CATSDSGQGARGYTF
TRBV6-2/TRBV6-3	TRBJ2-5	CASSGRYQETQYF
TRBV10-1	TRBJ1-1	CAVRTVGITEAFF
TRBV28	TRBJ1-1	CASSLLPGQGGAEAFF
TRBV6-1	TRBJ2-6	CASSGKVGQRSGANVLTF
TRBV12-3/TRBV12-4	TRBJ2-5	CASSLGTKETQYF
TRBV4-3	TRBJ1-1	CASSQGSGTFEAFF
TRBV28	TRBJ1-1	CASSLIFRNTEAFF
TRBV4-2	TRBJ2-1	CASSQDLGREEQFF
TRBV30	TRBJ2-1	CACLSGSGYNEQFF
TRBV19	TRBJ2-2	CASSIEETSGNTGELFF
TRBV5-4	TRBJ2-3	CASSLSGTAVLNTDTQYF
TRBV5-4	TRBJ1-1	CASSLDSLNTEAFF
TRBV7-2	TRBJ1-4	CASSQQGLEEKLFF
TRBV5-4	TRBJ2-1	CASSLLLTSGNYNEQFF
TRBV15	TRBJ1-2	CATSRTRDRQNYGYTF
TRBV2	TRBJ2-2	CASSEAGRAGELFF
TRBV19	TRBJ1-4	CASSRSHGTGREKLFF
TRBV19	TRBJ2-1	CASSSTGGIGNEQFF
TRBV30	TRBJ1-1	CACRDIEAFF
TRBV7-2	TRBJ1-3	CASTHLLSGNTIYF
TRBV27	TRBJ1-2	CASRKDPSGHYGYTF
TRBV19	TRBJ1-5	CASSWTGSSNQPQHF
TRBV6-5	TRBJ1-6	CASSYSLGDSPLHF
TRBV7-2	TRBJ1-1	CASSLEWGTGTEAFF
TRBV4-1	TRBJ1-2	CASSQDRGIYGYTF